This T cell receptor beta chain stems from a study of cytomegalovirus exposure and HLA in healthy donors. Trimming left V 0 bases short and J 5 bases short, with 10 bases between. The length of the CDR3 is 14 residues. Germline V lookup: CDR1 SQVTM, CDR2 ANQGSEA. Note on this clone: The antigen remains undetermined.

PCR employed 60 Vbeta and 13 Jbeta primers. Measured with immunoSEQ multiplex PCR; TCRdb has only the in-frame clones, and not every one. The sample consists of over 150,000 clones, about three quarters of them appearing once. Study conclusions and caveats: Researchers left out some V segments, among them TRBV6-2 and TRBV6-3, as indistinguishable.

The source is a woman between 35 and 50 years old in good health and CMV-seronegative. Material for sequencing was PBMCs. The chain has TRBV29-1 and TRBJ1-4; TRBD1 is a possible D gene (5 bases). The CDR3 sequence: CSVEDQAGNEKLFF. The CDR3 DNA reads TGCAGCGTTGAAGATCAGGCAGGGAATGAAAAACTGTTTTTT.